This TCR beta chain was captured in a study of CD8+ T cells in alopecia areata. Study background: Treated patients swallowed 5 to 10 mg of oral tofacitinib twice daily.

RNA extraction was followed by reverse transcription into cDNA, which acted as the sequencing template. Sequencing was performed with immunoSEQ multiplex PCR; in TCRdb, only in-frame clones are kept and a portion is missing. The sample lists 150,000 or so clones, about 88% seen once, with about 12% in the top ten. This CDR3 comprises 14 residues. The V gene's germline CDR1 is LNHDA and CDR2 SQIVND (reference sequence). The V gene lost 5 bases and the J gene lost 3 bases, with 14 bases spanning the gap. Concerning this clone itself: The target antigen is unknown.

Described treatment: oral pan-JAK inhibitor, 5-10 mg twice daily. Lesional scalp punch biopsies and peripheral blood came from alopecia areata patients. Whole-study findings and limits: With patients, TCR sharing proved less clear than in mice, a difference possibly related to HLA. During tofacitinib treatment, many expanded lesional clones remained in scalp and blood.

Material: CD8+ T cells sorted from blood, obtained at week 4, from a patient treated with tofacitinib. The V gene is TRBV19, the J gene TRBJ2-7, with D possibly matching TRBD1 (6 bases). The source of this sequence is a human donor with alopecia areata. DNA of the CDR3: TGTGCCAGTAGTTCTCGGGACACTAACTACGAGCAGTACTTC. Residues: CASSSRDTNYEQYF.